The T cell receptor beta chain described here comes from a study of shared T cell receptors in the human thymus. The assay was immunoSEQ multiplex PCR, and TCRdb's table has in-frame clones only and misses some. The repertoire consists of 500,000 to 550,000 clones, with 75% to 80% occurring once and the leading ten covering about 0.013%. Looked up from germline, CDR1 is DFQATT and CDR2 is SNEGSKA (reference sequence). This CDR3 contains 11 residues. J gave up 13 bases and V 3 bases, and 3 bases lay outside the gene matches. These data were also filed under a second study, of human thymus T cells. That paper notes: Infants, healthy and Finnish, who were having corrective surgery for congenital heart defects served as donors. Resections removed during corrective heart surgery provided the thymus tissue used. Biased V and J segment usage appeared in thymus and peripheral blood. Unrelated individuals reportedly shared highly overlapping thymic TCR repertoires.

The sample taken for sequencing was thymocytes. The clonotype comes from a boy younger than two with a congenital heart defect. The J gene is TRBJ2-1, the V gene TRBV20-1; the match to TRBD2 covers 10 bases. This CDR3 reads CSASERGGQFF. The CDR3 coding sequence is TGCAGTGCTAGTGAGCGGGGGGGCCAGTTCTTC.